A selection of T cell receptor beta chains follows, all from one sample in a study of T cell changes during pregnancy in multiple sclerosis. Libraries were prepared by immunoSEQ multiplex PCR; TCRdb keeps only in-frame clonotypes and omits some of them. Here the sample spans some 54,000 clones, around 93% being singletons. Sequenced material: peripheral blood, taken after pregnancy. Receptor source: a female donor with multiple sclerosis, enrolled in a pregnancy study. Each CDR3 is given with its conserved first and last residue. Each record gives: J gene, V gene, clone size, D gene, CDR3 protein, CDR3 DNA. A D gene is named only where the DNA matches it firmly. Clone size is not always given. Where it is, it says once, few, many or a class for expanded clones.

j_call: TRBJ2-3
v_call: TRBV5-6
clone_size: -
d_call: -
cdr3_aa: CASSQRTGTDTQYF
cdr3_nt: TGTGCCAGCAGCCAACGGACAGGCACAGATACGCAGTATTTT

j_call: TRBJ2-1
v_call: TRBV7-9
clone_size: -
d_call: TRBD2
cdr3_aa: CASRLGGGPYNEQFF
cdr3_nt: TGTGCCAGCAGGCTCGGGGGAGGGCCCTACAATGAGCAGTTCTTC

j_call: TRBJ1-5
v_call: TRBV4-1
clone_size: -
d_call: TRBD1
cdr3_aa: CASSLSGQLNQPQHF
cdr3_nt: TGCGCCAGCAGCCTTTCGGGACAGCTCAATCAGCCCCAGCATTTT

j_call: TRBJ1-2
v_call: TRBV19
clone_size: -
d_call: -
cdr3_aa: CASSTQDSTYYGYTF
cdr3_nt: TGTGCCAGTAGTACCCAGGACAGCACCTACTATGGCTACACCTTC

j_call: TRBJ2-5
v_call: TRBV15
clone_size: -
d_call: -
cdr3_aa: CATSRDQGYQETQYF
cdr3_nt: TGTGCCACCAGCAGAGATCAGGGGTACCAAGAGACCCAGTACTTC

j_call: TRBJ2-1
v_call: TRBV1
clone_size: -
d_call: -
cdr3_aa: CTSSQNLLGYNEQFF
cdr3_nt: TGCACCAGCAGCCAAAATCTCCTCGGTTACAATGAGCAGTTCTTC

j_call: TRBJ2-1
v_call: TRBV11-3
clone_size: -
d_call: TRBD1
cdr3_aa: CASSPTGDYNEQFF
cdr3_nt: TGTGCCAGCAGCCCCACAGGGGACTACAATGAGCAGTTCTTC

j_call: TRBJ1-2
v_call: TRBV15
clone_size: -
d_call: TRBD1
cdr3_aa: CATSPSRDRTYGYTF
cdr3_nt: TGTGCCACCAGCCCATCAAGGGACAGAACTTATGGCTACACCTTC

j_call: TRBJ2-7
v_call: TRBV28
clone_size: -
d_call: -
cdr3_aa: CASSFPSRGGYEQYF
cdr3_nt: TGTGCCAGCAGTTTCCCGAGCAGGGGCGGATACGAGCAGTACTTC

j_call: TRBJ1-1
v_call: TRBV28
clone_size: medium-sized
d_call: -
cdr3_aa: CASSLVLNTEAFF
cdr3_nt: TGTGCCAGCAGTTTAGTTTTAAACACTGAAGCTTTCTTT

j_call: TRBJ1-2
v_call: TRBV29-1
clone_size: -
d_call: -
cdr3_aa: CSVARMGPGTF
cdr3_nt: TGCAGCGTTGCCAGGATGGGGCCGGGCACCTTC

j_call: TRBJ2-7
v_call: TRBV28
clone_size: -
d_call: -
cdr3_aa: CASRRGGGYEQYF
cdr3_nt: TGTGCCAGCAGGCGAGGGGGAGGGTACGAGCAGTACTTC

j_call: TRBJ1-1
v_call: TRBV6-1
clone_size: -
d_call: -
cdr3_aa: CASSEEARLSTEAFF
cdr3_nt: TGTGCCAGCAGTGAAGAGGCGCGGTTGAGCACTGAAGCTTTCTTT

j_call: TRBJ2-6
v_call: TRBV19
clone_size: -
d_call: TRBD1
cdr3_aa: CASSIRDRVLGANVLTF
cdr3_nt: TGTGCCAGTAGTATTAGGGACAGGGTTCTTGGGGCCAACGTCCTGACTTTC

j_call: TRBJ2-3
v_call: TRBV5-4
clone_size: -
d_call: -
cdr3_aa: CASRPGSATTDTQYF
cdr3_nt: TGTGCCAGCAGGCCGGGATCCGCGACGACAGATACGCAGTATTTT

j_call: TRBJ2-7
v_call: TRBV5-1
clone_size: -
d_call: TRBD1
cdr3_aa: CASSRTLSGTGDHEQYF
cdr3_nt: TGCGCCAGCAGCCGCACATTATCCGGGACAGGGGACCACGAGCAGTACTTC

j_call: TRBJ2-2
v_call: TRBV11-2
clone_size: -
d_call: -
cdr3_aa: CASSLAPNTGELFF
cdr3_nt: TGTGCCAGCAGCTTAGCTCCGAACACCGGGGAGCTGTTTTTT

j_call: TRBJ1-5
v_call: TRBV7-8
clone_size: -
d_call: -
cdr3_aa: CASSLIARGGYSNQPQHF
cdr3_nt: TGTGCCAGCAGCTTAATCGCCCGGGGAGGTTATAGCAATCAGCCCCAGCATTTT

j_call: TRBJ2-2
v_call: TRBV15
clone_size: -
d_call: TRBD2
cdr3_aa: CATSKIGLAGVVTGELFF
cdr3_nt: TGTGCCACCAGCAAAATCGGACTAGCGGGAGTTGTGACCGGGGAGCTGTTTTTT

j_call: TRBJ2-6
v_call: TRBV15
clone_size: -
d_call: TRBD1
cdr3_aa: CATSSPGGYGANVLTF
cdr3_nt: TGTGCCACCAGCTCCCCAGGGGGATATGGGGCCAACGTCCTGACTTTC

j_call: TRBJ2-3
v_call: TRBV7-2
clone_size: -
d_call: TRBD2
cdr3_aa: CASSFLADLDTDTQYF
cdr3_nt: TGTGCCAGCAGCTTCCTAGCGGATCTCGACACAGATACGCAGTATTTT

j_call: TRBJ2-1
v_call: TRBV7-6
clone_size: -
d_call: TRBD2
cdr3_aa: CASSLTSGRVGEQFF
cdr3_nt: TGTGCCAGCAGCTTGACTAGCGGGAGAGTGGGTGAGCAGTTCTTC

j_call: TRBJ2-3
v_call: TRBV5-1
clone_size: -
d_call: TRBD2
cdr3_aa: CASSIRLAGVPDTQYF
cdr3_nt: TGCGCCAGCAGCATAAGACTAGCGGGAGTGCCAGATACGCAGTATTTT

j_call: TRBJ2-6
v_call: TRBV7-9
clone_size: -
d_call: -
cdr3_aa: CASSLNTVANVLTF
cdr3_nt: TGTGCCAGCAGCTTAAATACAGTGGCCAACGTCCTGACTTTC

j_call: TRBJ2-3
v_call: TRBV5-1
clone_size: -
d_call: TRBD2
cdr3_aa: CASSLRRERGDTQYF
cdr3_nt: TGCGCCAGCAGCTTGAGGCGGGAGCGTGGGGATACGCAGTATTTT

j_call: TRBJ2-1
v_call: TRBV10-3
clone_size: once
d_call: TRBD2
cdr3_aa: CAISESAAGGPRYEQFF
cdr3_nt: TGTGCCATCAGTGAGTCTGCAGCGGGAGGGCCAAGGTATGAGCAGTTCTTC

j_call: TRBJ2-3
v_call: TRBV27
clone_size: -
d_call: TRBD2
cdr3_aa: CASSFLRTSGTEGDTQYF
cdr3_nt: TGTGCCAGCAGTTTTCTCCGGACTAGCGGTACTGAGGGAGATACGCAGTATTTT

j_call: TRBJ2-1
v_call: TRBV27
clone_size: -
d_call: -
cdr3_aa: CASSLTGGLRVAYNEQFF
cdr3_nt: TGTGCCAGCAGTTTAACCGGGGGTTTGCGGGTCGCCTACAATGAGCAGTTCTTC

j_call: TRBJ1-4
v_call: TRBV10-2
clone_size: -
d_call: -
cdr3_aa: CATGGSLNEKLFF
cdr3_nt: TGCGCCACCGGGGGTTCGCTTAATGAAAAACTGTTTTTT

j_call: TRBJ1-5
v_call: TRBV10-3
clone_size: -
d_call: TRBD1
cdr3_aa: CAISESQGAGGNQPQHF
cdr3_nt: TGTGCCATCAGTGAGTCGCAGGGGGCTGGGGGCAATCAGCCCCAGCATTTT

j_call: TRBJ1-3
v_call: TRBV7-7
clone_size: -
d_call: -
cdr3_aa: CASGSGNTIYF
cdr3_nt: TGTGCTAGTGGTTCGGGAAACACCATATATTTT

j_call: TRBJ1-5
v_call: TRBV4-1
clone_size: -
d_call: -
cdr3_aa: CASSPSLRGDSNQPQHF
cdr3_nt: TGCGCCAGCAGCCCCTCTCTTCGGGGGGATAGCAATCAGCCCCAGCATTTT

j_call: TRBJ2-2
v_call: TRBV7-9
clone_size: -
d_call: TRBD1
cdr3_aa: CASSFRDRGHTGELFF
cdr3_nt: TGTGCCAGCAGCTTCCGGGACAGGGGGCACACCGGGGAGCTGTTTTTT

j_call: TRBJ2-2
v_call: TRBV29-1
clone_size: -
d_call: TRBD1
cdr3_aa: CSVGQGIAGELFF
cdr3_nt: TGCAGCGTGGGACAGGGTATCGCCGGGGAGCTGTTTTTT

j_call: TRBJ2-7
v_call: TRBV5-1
clone_size: -
d_call: -
cdr3_aa: CASSTASGSIYEQYF
cdr3_nt: TGCGCCAGCAGCACCGCTTCCGGGAGTATCTACGAGCAGTACTTC

j_call: TRBJ2-5
v_call: TRBV28
clone_size: -
d_call: -
cdr3_aa: CASSLIAEGSETQYF
cdr3_nt: TGTGCCAGCAGTTTAATAGCGGAGGGCAGCGAGACCCAGTACTTC

j_call: TRBJ2-3
v_call: TRBV7-3
clone_size: -
d_call: -
cdr3_aa: CASSSVPGLQVTQYF
cdr3_nt: TGTGCCAGCAGCTCCGTTCCGGGACTCCAGGTTACGCAGTATTTT

j_call: TRBJ2-7
v_call: TRBV7-6
clone_size: once
d_call: -
cdr3_aa: CASSQGPGSLDSYEQYF
cdr3_nt: TGTGCCAGCAGCCAAGGTCCGGGGAGCCTAGACTCCTACGAGCAGTACTTC

j_call: TRBJ2-5
v_call: TRBV28
clone_size: -
d_call: -
cdr3_aa: CASSFQAGGQETQYF
cdr3_nt: TGTGCCAGCAGTTTCCAGGCCGGGGGACAAGAGACCCAGTACTTC

j_call: TRBJ1-1
v_call: TRBV27
clone_size: -
d_call: -
cdr3_aa: CASSSSGTEAFF
cdr3_nt: -

j_call: TRBJ1-4
v_call: TRBV19
clone_size: -
d_call: TRBD1
cdr3_aa: CASSTPPGQNEKLFF
cdr3_nt: TGTGCCAGTAGTACCCCACCGGGACAGAATGAAAAACTGTTTTTT

j_call: TRBJ2-6
v_call: TRBV19
clone_size: once
d_call: -
cdr3_aa: CASTGSRTFSLNANVLTF
cdr3_nt: TGTGCCAGTACCGGCAGCCGGACTTTCTCTCTGAATGCCAACGTCCTGACTTTC

j_call: TRBJ1-2
v_call: TRBV18
clone_size: -
d_call: TRBD1
cdr3_aa: CASSPSGGGNYGYTF
cdr3_nt: TGTGCCAGCTCACCCTCAGGGGGCGGTAACTATGGCTACACCTTC

j_call: TRBJ1-2
v_call: TRBV27
clone_size: -
d_call: -
cdr3_aa: CASSRQGPYGYTF
cdr3_nt: TGTGCCAGCAGTAGGCAGGGGCCCTATGGCTACACCTTC

j_call: TRBJ1-1
v_call: TRBV5-4
clone_size: once
d_call: TRBD1
cdr3_aa: CASSRSGGAWLNTEAFF
cdr3_nt: TGTGCCAGCAGCCGCTCAGGGGGCGCCTGGCTGAACACTGAAGCTTTCTTT

j_call: TRBJ1-1
v_call: TRBV9
clone_size: -
d_call: -
cdr3_aa: CASSVSGGRDTEAFF
cdr3_nt: TGTGCCAGCAGCGTAAGTGGGGGCAGGGACACTGAAGCTTTCTTT

j_call: TRBJ2-7
v_call: TRBV6-1
clone_size: -
d_call: TRBD2
cdr3_aa: CASTLGGSGSYEQYF
cdr3_nt: TGTGCCAGCACCCTTGGCGGGAGTGGATCCTACGAGCAGTACTTC